These 7 T cell receptor beta chains were all obtained from the same sample, sequenced in a study of CD8+ T cells in alopecia areata. Extraction and reverse transcription of RNA yielded cDNA as the sequencing template. The repertoire was sequenced with immunoSEQ multiplex PCR; TCRdb's copy has only in-frame clones and lacks some. Of more than 200,000 clones detected, 67% appear once; the ten largest clones hold 0.95% to 1.5%. Sequences were derived from CD4+ T cells sorted from blood, sampled at week 0. The receptors originated from a human donor with alopecia areata.

The chain employs TRBV29-1 and TRBJ2-3; no reliable D call. CDR3 size: 16 residues. Germline V CDR1 and CDR2: SQVTM, ANQGSEA. V was clipped by 0 bases and J by 0 bases, with 13 bases between them. CDR3 sequence (DNA): TGCAGCGTTGAAGATCGGTCACGAGCTAGCACAGATACGCAGTATTTT. As protein: CSVEDRSRASTDTQYF.

The chain couples TRBV5-1 to TRBJ2-2; TRBD1 might be the D (6 bases). CDR1 is SGHRS and CDR2 is YFSETQ in the germline V gene. V lost 6 bases and J 4 bases, leaving 16 bases between the germline ends. The CDR3 is 15 amino acids. Here the CDR3 reads CASNLDRTGTGELFF. CDR3 sequence (DNA): TGCGCCAGCAATCTTGACAGGACTGGCACCGGGGAGCTGTTTTTT.

This clone was counted a few times. This sequence joins TRBV30 and TRBJ1-1, with no clear D. The ends were cut back, 2 bases at V and 5 bases at J, with 6 bases in the middle. The CDR3 covers 11 residues. Germline CDR1 GTSNPN, CDR2 SVGIG (reference sequence). CDR3 sequence (DNA): TGTGCCTGGAGTCTGGGGACTGAAGCTTTCTTT. Its translation: CAWSLGTEAFF.

As DNA, the CDR3 is TGCAGCGTTGGGACAGGGACAGAGAAAAACATTCAGTACTTC. Its translation is CSVGTGTEKNIQYF. The chain employs TRBV29-1 and TRBJ2-4; 8 bases line up with TRBD1. The CDR3 covers 14 residues. J lost 4 bases, V lost 4 bases, and 6 bases had no gene match. Germline V lookup: CDR1 SQVTM, CDR2 ANQGSEA. Variable domain in full (rest from reference TRBV29-1 and TRBJ2-4): SAVISQKPSRDICQRGTSLTIQCQVDSQVTMMFWYRQQPGQSLTLIATANQGSEATYESGFVIDKFPISRPNLTFSTLTVSNMSPEDSSIYLCSVGTGTEKNIQYFGAGTRLSVL.

The chain carries TRBV27 and TRBJ2-5; D may be TRBD2 (6 bases). V was shortened by 3 bases and J by 4 bases, with 15 bases between the two germline ends. CDR1 and CDR2 (germline): MNHEY, SMNVEV (reference sequence). This CDR3 has 15 residues. CDR3 protein: CASSFRLALGETQYF. The CDR3 DNA reads TGTGCCAGCAGTTTCCGGCTAGCGCTAGGAGAGACCCAGTACTTC.

A remark on this clone: This CDR3 is also generated by other DNA sequences in the sample. The chain has TRBV5-1 and TRBJ2-5; D remains ambiguous. Trimming stripped 0 bases from V and 2 bases from J, with 2 bases between. This CDR3 contains 12 residues. CDR1 SGHRS and CDR2 YFSETQ come from the germline V gene. CDR3 DNA: TGCGCCAGCAGCTTGGAACAAGAGACCCAGTACTTC. This translates into CASSLEQETQYF.

This clone was seen only once. V gene TRBV5-1 combines with J gene TRBJ2-7, with D unresolved. The CDR3 loop spans 14 amino acids. CDR1 is SGHRS and CDR2 is YFSETQ in the germline V gene. V shed 0 bases and J shed 0 bases, with 7 bases lying between them. The CDR3 protein is CASSLDGRSYEQYF. In DNA form, the CDR3 reads TGCGCCAGCAGCTTGGATGGGCGCTCCTACGAGCAGTACTTC.